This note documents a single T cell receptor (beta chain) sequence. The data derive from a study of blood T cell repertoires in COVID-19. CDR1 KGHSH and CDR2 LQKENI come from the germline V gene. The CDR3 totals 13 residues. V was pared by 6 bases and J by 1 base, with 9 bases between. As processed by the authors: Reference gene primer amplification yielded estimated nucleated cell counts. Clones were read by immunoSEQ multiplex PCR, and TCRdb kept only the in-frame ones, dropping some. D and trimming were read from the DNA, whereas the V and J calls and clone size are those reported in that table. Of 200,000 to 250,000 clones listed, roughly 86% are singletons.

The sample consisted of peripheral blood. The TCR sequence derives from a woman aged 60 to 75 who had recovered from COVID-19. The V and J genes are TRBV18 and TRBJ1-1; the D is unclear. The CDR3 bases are TGTGCCAGCTCCGCGGCGCAGAACACTGAAGCTTTCTTT. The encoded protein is CASSAAQNTEAFF.